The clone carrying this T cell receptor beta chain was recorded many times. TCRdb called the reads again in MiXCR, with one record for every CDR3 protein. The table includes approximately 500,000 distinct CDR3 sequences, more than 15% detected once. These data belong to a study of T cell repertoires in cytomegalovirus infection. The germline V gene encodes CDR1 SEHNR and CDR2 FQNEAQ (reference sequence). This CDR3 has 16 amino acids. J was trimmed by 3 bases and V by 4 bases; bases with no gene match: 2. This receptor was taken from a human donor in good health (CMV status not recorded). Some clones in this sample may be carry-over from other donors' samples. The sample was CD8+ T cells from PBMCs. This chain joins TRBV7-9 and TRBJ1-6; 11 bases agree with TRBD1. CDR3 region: CASSSDRGLYNSPLHF. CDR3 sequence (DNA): TGTGCCAGCAGCTCGGACAGGGGGCTCTATAATTCACCCCTCCACTTT. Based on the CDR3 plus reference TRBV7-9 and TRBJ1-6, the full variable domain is DTGVSQNPRHKITKRGQNVTFRCDPISEHNRLYWYRQTLGQGPEFLTYFQNEAQLEKSRLLSDRFSAERPKGSFSTLEIQRTEQGDSAMYLCASSSDRGLYNSPLHFGNGTRLTVT.